Below, 8 T cell receptor beta chains from the same sample are listed, as sequenced in a study of CD8 T cells in Susac syndrome. cDNA came from around 0.5 to 1 ug RNA primed by random hexamers. Each CDR3 protein is one row after TCRdb ran MiXCR on the immunoSEQ multiplex PCR reads. The sample holds roughly 150,000 distinct CDR3 sequences; less than 95% are singletons and the top ten take about 0.09%. Sequencing used CD4+ T cells from PBMCs. The receptors shown here come from a human donor with multiple sclerosis.

The chain combines TRBV20-1 with TRBJ1-3; D is unclear. The CDR3 covers 13 residues. CDR1 and CDR2 (germline): DFQATT, SNEGSKA (reference sequence). Trimming pared 3 bases from V and 1 base from J, leaving 7 bases between. The CDR3 is CSASGESGNTIYF. CDR3 DNA sequence: TGCAGTGCTAGTGGGGAATCTGGAAACACCATATATTTT.

V is TRBV5-4 and J is TRBJ2-7; tentative D call: TRBD1 (6 bases). The germline V and J ends were trimmed by 0 bases and 6 bases, with 10 bases remaining between them. The CDR3 runs 13 residues. The germline CDR1 and CDR2 sequences are SGHNT and YYREEE (reference sequence). The CDR3 here is CASSLDLTGEQYF. Written as DNA, the CDR3 is TGTGCCAGCAGCTTGGATCTGACAGGCGAGCAGTACTTC.

The chain uses TRBV6-5 and TRBJ2-3; a weak D match, TRBD2 (5 bases). CDR1 and CDR2 from the germline V gene are MNHEY and SVGAGI. CDR3 length: 13 amino acids. V lost 6 bases and J lost 0, with 7 bases in between. CDR3 amino acids: CASRERSTDTQYF. The CDR3 bases are TGTGCCAGCAGAGAGCGGAGCACAGATACGCAGTATTTT.

V usage is TRBV6-4 and J usage is TRBJ2-3; no firm D call. The CDR3 loop spans 14 amino acids. CDR1 and CDR2 (germline): MRHNA, SNTAGT. V was pared by 3 bases and J by 5 bases, with 12 bases between. DNA of the CDR3: TGTGCCAGCAGTGAAGGGTTAGGCGGAGATACGCAGTATTTT. It specifies CASSEGLGGDTQYF.

The chain couples TRBV24-1 to TRBJ2-1, with D possibly being TRBD1 (6 bases). The germline CDR1 and CDR2 sequences are KGHDR and SFDVKD. This CDR3 contains 16 residues. V was cut by 3 bases and J by 4 bases, with 15 bases left in between. CDR3 coding DNA: TGTGCCACCAGTGATGGGGAGAGGGGGTTATACAATGAGCAGTTCTTC. Its protein product is CATSDGERGLYNEQFF.

The chain links TRBV29-1 to TRBJ2-7, with TRBD2 identical over 9 bases. V shed 0 bases, J shed 4 bases, and the junction held 7 bases outside the gene matches. This CDR3 has 15 residues. In germline, CDR1 is SQVTM, CDR2 ANQGSEA. The CDR3 DNA sequence: TGCAGCGTTGAAGAAGGAAGCGGGAGGCTGTACGAGCAGTACTTC. It encodes CSVEEGSGRLYEQYF.

V gene TRBV4-2 combines with J gene TRBJ2-2, with D perhaps matching TRBD2 (5 bases). Between the trimmed V and J ends, which lost 0 bases and 5 bases, there was a span of 13 bases. Looked up from germline, CDR1 is LGHNA and CDR2 is YNFKEQ. This CDR3 contains 16 residues. The CDR3 nucleotides are TGTGCCAGCAGCCAAGAAGGCGGGCGTTATACCGGGGAGCTGTTTTTT. Translating gives CASSQEGGRYTGELFF.

This chain connects TRBV10-3 to TRBJ1-5; no reliable D call. Germline CDR1 and CDR2: ENHRY and SYGVKD. The V and J ends lost 0 bases and 9 bases respectively, with 12 bases between them. The CDR3 is 14 residues long. CDR3 nucleotide sequence: TGTGCCATCAGTGAGTCGACCGATGTTTCGCCCCAGCATTTT. Translation: CAISESTDVSPQHF.